This is a list of T cell receptor beta chains from one sample in a study of blood T cell repertoires in COVID-19. Profiling relied on immunoSEQ multiplex PCR, and the TCRdb table lists in-frame clones only, not all of them. The sample has around 300,000 clones; about 83% are singletons. Sequenced sample: PBMCs or T cells enriched from blood (not recorded which). The receptors were gathered from a middle-aged woman who had recovered from COVID-19. Both conserved end residues are part of each CDR3. The D gene is left open where the match is weak. Some rows have no size entry. The others give once, few or many, or a class for an expanded clone.

>.|TRBJ2-3|TRBV9|TRBD2
CASSPFTAGGPSSTDTQYF
TGTGCCAGCAGCCCGTTCACAGCGGGAGGGCCCTCTAGCACAGATACGCAGTATTTT
>once|TRBJ1-1|TRBV28|TRBD1
CASSFPPTGEDTEAFF
TGTGCCAGCAGTTTCCCCCCGACAGGGGAGGACACTGAAGCTTTCTTT
>.|TRBJ1-2|TRBV2|TRBD1
CASTSDRGRGYTF
TGTGCCAGCACGTCAGACAGGGGAAGAGGGTACACCTTC
>once|TRBJ1-1|TRBV11-2|.
CASSLVDSTEAFF
TGTGCCAGCAGCTTAGTGGACAGCACTGAAGCTTTCTTT
>.|TRBJ2-5|TRBV28|.
CASSLLGEETQYF
TGTGCCAGCAGTTTATTGGGCGAAGAGACCCAGTACTTC
>.|TRBJ2-7|TRBV28|TRBD2
CASSASGTRLYEQYF
TGTGCCAGCAGTGCCTCCGGGACTAGGCTCTACGAGCAGTACTTC
>once|TRBJ1-4|TRBV11-2|.
CASSFREKLFF
TGTGCCAGCAGCTTTCGTGAAAAACTGTTTTTT
>.|TRBJ2-1|TRBV19|.
CASSLQAGLSKQFF
TGTGCCAGTAGTCTTCAGGCTGGGCTCAGTAAGCAGTTCTTC
>.|TRBJ1-6|TRBV28|.
CASTGTQSPLHF
TGTGCCTCTACCGGGACACAGTCACCCCTCCACTTT
>.|TRBJ2-7|TRBV28|TRBD2
CASISGPTYEQYF
TGTGCCAGTATTAGCGGGCCTACCTACGAGCAGTACTTC
>.|TRBJ2-7|TRBV30|.
CAWSVSAGRSSYEQYF
TGTGCCTGGAGTGTTTCGGCCGGAAGGAGCTCCTACGAGCAGTACTTC
>.|TRBJ2-1|TRBV5-4|.
CASSGDSYNEQFF
TGTGCCAGCAGCGGAGACTCGTACAATGAGCAGTTCTTC
>once|TRBJ2-5|TRBV14|.
CASSQSGYQETQYF
TGTGCCAGCAGCCAAAGCGGGTACCAAGAGACCCAGTACTTC
>.|TRBJ2-1|TRBV9|.
CASSVTQIGNNEQFF
TGTGCCAGCAGCGTCACCCAGATCGGGAACAATGAGCAGTTCTTC
>few|TRBJ1-1|TRBV2|.
CASSELWEALGTEAFF
TGTGCCAGCAGTGAATTGTGGGAGGCCCTTGGGACTGAAGCTTTCTTT
>.|TRBJ2-3|TRBV5-1|TRBD2
CASSRLTSGMSDTQYF
TGCGCCAGCAGCCGCTTGACTAGCGGGATGTCAGATACGCAGTATTTT
>.|TRBJ2-5|TRBV4-3|.
CASKGDNEETQYF
TGCGCCAGCAAGGGGGATAATGAGGAGACCCAGTACTTC
>.|TRBJ2-7|TRBV30|.
CAWSRQGTYEQYF
TGTGCCTGGAGTCGGCAGGGAACCTACGAGCAGTACTTC
>few|TRBJ1-2|TRBV7-9|TRBD1
CASSPRRDRAGYTF
TGTGCCAGCAGCCCCCGCCGGGACAGGGCTGGCTACACCTTC
>.|TRBJ1-1|TRBV30|TRBD1
CAPETKQGAYTEAFF
TGTGCCCCTGAGACCAAGCAGGGGGCGTACACTGAAGCTTTCTTT
>.|TRBJ2-3|TRBV2|.
CASSARTNTDTQYF
TGTGCCAGCAGTGCTCGGACTAACACAGATACGCAGTATTTT
>once|TRBJ2-5|TRBV2|.
CASSARQGKETQYF
TGTGCCAGCAGTGCAAGGCAGGGGAAAGAGACCCAGTACTTC
>.|TRBJ1-6|TRBV27|TRBD1
CASSPGQGESPLHF
TGTGCCAGCAGTCCGGGACAGGGGGAATCACCCCTCCACTTT
>.|TRBJ2-3|TRBV28|.
CASSPGSHTDTQYF
TGTGCCAGCAGCCCAGGTTCACACACAGATACGCAGTATTTT
>.|TRBJ2-3|TRBV5-1|TRBD2
CASSLEGSGRATDTQYF
TGCGCCAGCAGCTTGGAGGGTAGCGGGAGGGCCACAGATACGCAGTATTTT
>.|TRBJ2-5|TRBV6-1|.
CASSEEGGPLYF
TGTGCCAGCAGTGAAGAAGGGGGACCGCTGTACTTC
>.|TRBJ1-6|TRBV30|TRBD1
CAWSAMRVRGNSPLHF
TGTGCCTGGAGTGCCATGCGGGTCAGGGGGAATTCACCCCTCCACTTT
>.|TRBJ2-5|TRBV4-3|.
CASSLAVGETQYF
TGCGCCAGCAGCCTAGCGGTGGGAGAGACCCAGTACTTC
>.|TRBJ2-1|TRBV7-9|TRBD2
CAGARASGNYNEQFF
TGTGCCGGCGCCCGGGCTAGCGGGAATTACAATGAGCAGTTCTTC
>.|TRBJ2-1|TRBV5-6|TRBD2
CASSFVREGLYNEQFF
TGTGCCAGCAGCTTCGTCCGGGAGGGCCTCTACAATGAGCAGTTCTTC